The rows below give T cell receptor beta chains drawn from one sample of a study of vaccination effects on CD4 cells after COVID-19. These receptors have no identified antigens. Clones were sequenced by immunoSEQ multiplex PCR, and TCRdb holds only the in-frame ones, with some missing. Of about 69,000 clones listed, around three quarters were seen once; the top ten hold 0.95%. This sample comprised CD4+ T cells from PBMCs cultured with HCoV-OC43 spike peptides, obtained after COVID-19 vaccination. The source is a human donor who received a COVID-19 vaccine. Each CDR3 is given with its conserved first and last residue. The order of the fields is clone size, J gene, D gene, V gene, CDR3 protein, CDR3 DNA. D genes are given only for firm matches. For some rows the clone size is stated as once, few or many, or as a class when expanded; others skip it.

clone_size: NA; j_call: TRBJ1-2; d_call: NA; v_call: TRBV7-9; cdr3_aa: CASSSSYGYTF; cdr3_nt: TGTGCCAGCAGCTCTAGCTATGGCTACACCTTC
clone_size: few; j_call: TRBJ2-2; d_call: TRBD1; v_call: TRBV24-1; cdr3_aa: CATSESPGGLNTGELFF; cdr3_nt: TGTGCCACCAGTGAGTCCCCAGGGGGCCTGAACACCGGGGAGCTGTTTTTT
clone_size: NA; j_call: TRBJ2-5; d_call: NA; v_call: TRBV5-1; cdr3_aa: CASSYGVVGSETQYF; cdr3_nt: TGCGCCAGCAGCTATGGGGTGGTTGGGAGTGAGACCCAGTACTTC
clone_size: NA; j_call: TRBJ1-4; d_call: NA; v_call: TRBV5-4; cdr3_aa: CASSLVGATNEKLFF; cdr3_nt: TGTGCCAGCAGCTTGGTCGGTGCAACTAATGAAAAACTGTTTTTT
clone_size: NA; j_call: TRBJ1-2; d_call: NA; v_call: TRBV9; cdr3_aa: CASSVDQPGIYGYTF; cdr3_nt: TGTGCCAGCAGCGTAGATCAACCAGGGATCTATGGCTACACCTTC
clone_size: NA; j_call: TRBJ1-4; d_call: NA; v_call: TRBV6-5; cdr3_aa: CASRRLDEKLFF; cdr3_nt: TGTGCCAGCCGCAGATTAGATGAAAAACTGTTTTTT
clone_size: NA; j_call: TRBJ2-2; d_call: NA; v_call: TRBV5-1; cdr3_aa: CASSIRDLTGELFF; cdr3_nt: TGCGCCAGCAGCATCCGGGACCTCACCGGGGAGCTGTTTTTT
clone_size: NA; j_call: TRBJ2-1; d_call: NA; v_call: TRBV30; cdr3_aa: CAWSGQEAYNEQFF; cdr3_nt: TGTGCCTGGAGTGGCCAGGAGGCCTACAATGAGCAGTTCTTC
clone_size: few; j_call: TRBJ1-1; d_call: TRBD1; v_call: TRBV27; cdr3_aa: CASSLDRANTEAFF; cdr3_nt: TGTGCCAGCAGTTTAGACAGGGCGAACACTGAAGCTTTCTTT
clone_size: NA; j_call: TRBJ2-2; d_call: NA; v_call: TRBV7-2; cdr3_aa: CASSSRDRTGAGELFF; cdr3_nt: TGTGCCAGCAGCTCCCGTGACAGAACCGGGGCCGGGGAGCTGTTTTTT
clone_size: NA; j_call: TRBJ1-5; d_call: NA; v_call: TRBV5-8; cdr3_aa: CASSLGDGPSNQPQHF; cdr3_nt: TGTGCCAGCAGCTTGGGGGACGGTCCTTCCAATCAGCCCCAGCATTTT
clone_size: NA; j_call: TRBJ2-3; d_call: NA; v_call: TRBV6-5; cdr3_aa: CASRWGRGPTDTQYF; cdr3_nt: TGTGCCAGCAGGTGGGGACGGGGCCCCACAGATACGCAGTATTTT
clone_size: NA; j_call: TRBJ2-1; d_call: NA; v_call: TRBV5-1; cdr3_aa: CASSGLGGDNEQFF; cdr3_nt: TGCGCCAGCAGCGGACTAGGGGGGGACAATGAGCAGTTCTTC
clone_size: NA; j_call: TRBJ2-1; d_call: NA; v_call: TRBV24-1; cdr3_aa: CATSSFSYNEQFF; cdr3_nt: TGTGCCACCAGTTCATTCTCCTACAATGAGCAGTTCTTC
clone_size: NA; j_call: TRBJ1-1; d_call: NA; v_call: TRBV6-5; cdr3_aa: CASSRAGSGKTEAFF; cdr3_nt: TGTGCCAGCAGCCGCGCTGGGTCAGGGAAGACTGAAGCTTTCTTT
clone_size: NA; j_call: TRBJ2-6; d_call: NA; v_call: TRBV7-9; cdr3_aa: CASSLAVAGDSSGANVLTF; cdr3_nt: TGTGCCAGCAGCTTAGCGGTGGCAGGGGATAGCTCTGGGGCCAACGTCCTGACTTTC
clone_size: once; j_call: TRBJ2-4; d_call: NA; v_call: TRBV5-1; cdr3_aa: CASSLAGAENIQYF; cdr3_nt: TGCGCCAGCAGCTTGGCAGGGGCTGAAAACATTCAGTACTTC
clone_size: NA; j_call: TRBJ1-4; d_call: NA; v_call: TRBV5-4; cdr3_aa: CASSSMRDTEKLFF; cdr3_nt: TGTGCCAGCAGCTCCATGAGGGACACTGAAAAACTGTTTTTT
clone_size: NA; j_call: TRBJ2-5; d_call: TRBD1; v_call: TRBV28; cdr3_aa: CASSSSGTGGETQYF; cdr3_nt: TGTGCCAGCAGTTCCTCCGGGACAGGGGGTGAGACCCAGTACTTC
clone_size: NA; j_call: TRBJ1-1; d_call: TRBD1; v_call: TRBV19; cdr3_aa: CASSIKGQLNTEAFF; cdr3_nt: TGTGCCAGTAGTATCAAGGGACAGCTGAACACTGAAGCTTTCTTT
clone_size: NA; j_call: TRBJ1-4; d_call: TRBD1; v_call: TRBV19; cdr3_aa: CASSIQRQGANEKLFF; cdr3_nt: TGTGCCAGTAGTATCCAAAGACAGGGTGCTAATGAAAAACTGTTTTTT
clone_size: NA; j_call: TRBJ1-2; d_call: NA; v_call: TRBV27; cdr3_aa: CASSSVRGEYYGYTF; cdr3_nt: TGTGCCAGCAGTTCTGTCCGGGGGGAGTACTATGGCTACACCTTC
clone_size: NA; j_call: TRBJ2-1; d_call: TRBD2; v_call: TRBV5-1; cdr3_aa: CASSLGTSFNEQFF; cdr3_nt: TGCGCCAGCAGCTTAGGGACTAGCTTCAATGAGCAGTTCTTC
clone_size: NA; j_call: TRBJ2-3; d_call: TRBD1; v_call: TRBV30; cdr3_aa: CAWSGDRFFSSTDTQYF; cdr3_nt: TGTGCCTGGAGTGGGGACAGATTTTTTTCTAGCACAGATACGCAGTATTTT
clone_size: NA; j_call: TRBJ2-2; d_call: NA; v_call: TRBV5-1; cdr3_aa: CASSLRGFNTGELFF; cdr3_nt: TGCGCCAGCAGTCTGCGCGGGTTTAACACCGGGGAGCTGTTTTTT
clone_size: NA; j_call: TRBJ2-5; d_call: NA; v_call: TRBV13; cdr3_aa: CASSLTGFETQYF; cdr3_nt: TGTGCCAGCAGCTTAACGGGGTTTGAGACCCAGTACTTC
clone_size: NA; j_call: TRBJ2-1; d_call: TRBD1; v_call: TRBV11-3; cdr3_aa: CASSSQGQSEQFF; cdr3_nt: TGTGCCAGCAGTTCACAGGGACAGAGTGAGCAGTTCTTC
clone_size: NA; j_call: TRBJ2-1; d_call: NA; v_call: TRBV11-2; cdr3_aa: CASSFSRQIYNEQFF; cdr3_nt: TGTGCCAGCAGCTTTTCGAGACAGATCTACAATGAGCAGTTCTTC
clone_size: NA; j_call: TRBJ1-1; d_call: NA; v_call: TRBV5-1; cdr3_aa: CASSRDSNTEAFF; cdr3_nt: TGCGCCAGCAGCCGGGACTCGAACACTGAAGCTTTCTTT
clone_size: few; j_call: TRBJ2-2; d_call: TRBD2; v_call: TRBV6-6; cdr3_aa: CASSYWRGGITGELFF; cdr3_nt: TGTGCCAGCAGTTACTGGCGGGGGGGCATCACCGGGGAGCTGTTTTTT
clone_size: NA; j_call: TRBJ2-6; d_call: NA; v_call: TRBV2; cdr3_aa: CASRGRLSSGANVLTF; cdr3_nt: TGTGCCAGCAGGGGACGTCTGTCCTCTGGGGCCAACGTCCTGACTTTC
clone_size: NA; j_call: TRBJ1-3; d_call: NA; v_call: TRBV5-1; cdr3_aa: CASSLAGFLSGNTIYF; cdr3_nt: TGCGCCAGCAGCTTGGCGGGGTTTCTCTCTGGAAACACCATATATTTT
clone_size: once; j_call: TRBJ2-3; d_call: TRBD2; v_call: TRBV29-1; cdr3_aa: CSAGGTSGGTDTQYF; cdr3_nt: TGCAGCGCTGGAGGGACTAGCGGGGGCACAGATACGCAGTATTTT
clone_size: NA; j_call: TRBJ2-3; d_call: TRBD1; v_call: TRBV24-1; cdr3_aa: CATSDRQGARGDTQYF; cdr3_nt: TGTGCCACCAGTGATAGACAGGGGGCAAGGGGAGATACGCAGTATTTT
clone_size: NA; j_call: TRBJ1-4; d_call: NA; v_call: TRBV3-1/TRBV3-2; cdr3_aa: CASIGKGVEKLFF; cdr3_nt: TGTGCCAGCATTGGGAAGGGTGTAGAAAAACTGTTTTTT
clone_size: NA; j_call: TRBJ1-1; d_call: NA; v_call: TRBV24-1; cdr3_aa: CATSAGGTGNTEAFF; cdr3_nt: TGTGCCACCAGTGCAGGAGGGACTGGCAACACTGAAGCTTTCTTT
clone_size: NA; j_call: TRBJ2-2; d_call: NA; v_call: TRBV30; cdr3_aa: CAWRGGNTGELFF; cdr3_nt: TGTGCCTGGAGGGGGGGGAACACCGGGGAGCTGTTTTTT
clone_size: NA; j_call: TRBJ1-6; d_call: NA; v_call: TRBV30; cdr3_aa: CAWARPSGSPLHF; cdr3_nt: TGTGCCTGGGCGAGACCGTCTGGGTCACCCCTCCACTTT